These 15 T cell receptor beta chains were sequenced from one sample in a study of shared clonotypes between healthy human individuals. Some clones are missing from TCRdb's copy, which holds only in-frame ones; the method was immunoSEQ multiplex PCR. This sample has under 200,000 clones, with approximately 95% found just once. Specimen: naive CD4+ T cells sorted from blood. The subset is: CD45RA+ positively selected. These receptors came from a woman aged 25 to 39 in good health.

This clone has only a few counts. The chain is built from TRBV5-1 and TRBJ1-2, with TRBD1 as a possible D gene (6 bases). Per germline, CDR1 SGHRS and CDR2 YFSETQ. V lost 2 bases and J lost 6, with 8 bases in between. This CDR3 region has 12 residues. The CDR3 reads CASSLAGDGYTF. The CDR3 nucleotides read TGCGCCAGCAGCTTAGCAGGGGATGGCTACACCTTC.

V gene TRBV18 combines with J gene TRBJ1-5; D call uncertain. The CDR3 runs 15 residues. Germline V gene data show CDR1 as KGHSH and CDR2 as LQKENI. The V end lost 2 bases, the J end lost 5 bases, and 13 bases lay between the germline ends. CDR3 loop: CASSPGSPGYQPQHF. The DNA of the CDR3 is TGTGCCAGCTCACCAGGCAGTCCGGGGTATCAGCCCCAGCATTTT.

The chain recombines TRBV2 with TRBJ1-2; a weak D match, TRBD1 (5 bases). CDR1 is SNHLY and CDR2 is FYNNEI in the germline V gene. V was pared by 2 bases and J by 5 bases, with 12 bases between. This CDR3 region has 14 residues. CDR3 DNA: TGTGCCAGCAGTGAACACCAGGGATGGTATGGCTACACCTTC. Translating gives CASSEHQGWYGYTF.

CDR3 DNA sequence: TGTGCCAGCAGCTTGTGGGCAGCCGCGGCTGAGACCCAGTACTTC. Encoded protein: CASSLWAAAAETQYF. The chain carries TRBV5-6 and TRBJ2-5; no clear D. CDR1 and CDR2 (germline): SGHDT, YYEEEE. Trimming pared 1 base from V and 5 bases from J, leaving 15 bases between. CDR3 length: 15 residues. Full variable domain (remainder filled in from reference TRBV5-6 and TRBJ2-5): DAGVTQSPTHLIKTRGQQVTLRCSPKSGHDTVSWYQQALGQGPQFIFQYYEEEERQRGNFPDRFSGHQFPNYSSELNVNALLLGDSALYLCASSLWAAAAETQYFGPGTRLLVL.

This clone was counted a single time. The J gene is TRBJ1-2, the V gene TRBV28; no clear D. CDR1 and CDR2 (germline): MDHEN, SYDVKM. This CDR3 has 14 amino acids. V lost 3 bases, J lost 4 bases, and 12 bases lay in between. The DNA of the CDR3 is TGTGCCAGCAGTTTCCCCGGGCTCTTCTATGGCTACACCTTC. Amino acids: CASSFPGLFYGYTF.

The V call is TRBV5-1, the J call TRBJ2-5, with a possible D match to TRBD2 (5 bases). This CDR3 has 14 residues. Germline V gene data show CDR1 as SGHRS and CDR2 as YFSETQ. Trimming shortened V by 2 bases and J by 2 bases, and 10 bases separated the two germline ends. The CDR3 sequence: CASSLGRTQETQYF. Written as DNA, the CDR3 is TGCGCCAGCAGCTTAGGGCGGACTCAAGAGACCCAGTACTTC.

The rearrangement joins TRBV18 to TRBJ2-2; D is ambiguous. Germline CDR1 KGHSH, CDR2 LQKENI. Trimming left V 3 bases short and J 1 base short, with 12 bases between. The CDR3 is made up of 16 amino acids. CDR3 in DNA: TGTGCCAGCTCACCTTCTAGGGCTATGAACACCGGGGAGCTGTTTTTT. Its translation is CASSPSRAMNTGELFF.

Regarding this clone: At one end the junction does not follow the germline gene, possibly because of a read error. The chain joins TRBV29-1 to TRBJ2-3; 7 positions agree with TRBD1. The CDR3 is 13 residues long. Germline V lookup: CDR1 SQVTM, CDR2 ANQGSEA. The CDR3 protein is CSVRDSNTDAQYF. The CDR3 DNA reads TGCAGCGTCCGGGACAGCAACACAGATGCGCAGTATTTT.

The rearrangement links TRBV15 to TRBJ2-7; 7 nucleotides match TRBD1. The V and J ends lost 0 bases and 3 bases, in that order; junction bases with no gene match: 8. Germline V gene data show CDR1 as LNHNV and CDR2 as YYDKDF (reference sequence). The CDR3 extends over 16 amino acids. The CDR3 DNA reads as TGTGCCACCAGCAGAGATCGGGACAGTTCAATCTACGAGCAGTACTTC. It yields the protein CATSRDRDSSIYEQYF.

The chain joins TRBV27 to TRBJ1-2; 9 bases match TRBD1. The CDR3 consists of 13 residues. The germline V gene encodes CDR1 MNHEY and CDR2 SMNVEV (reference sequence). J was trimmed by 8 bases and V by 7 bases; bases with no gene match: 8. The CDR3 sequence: CASTGTGYDGYTF. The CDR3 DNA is TGTGCCAGCACCGGGACAGGGTATGACGGCTACACCTTC.

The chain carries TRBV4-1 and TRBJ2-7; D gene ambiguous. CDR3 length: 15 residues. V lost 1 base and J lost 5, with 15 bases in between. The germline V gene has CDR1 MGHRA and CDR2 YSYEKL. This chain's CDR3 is CASSQGARIRDEQYF. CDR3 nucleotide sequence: TGCGCCAGCAGCCAAGGCGCTAGAATTCGAGACGAGCAGTACTTC.

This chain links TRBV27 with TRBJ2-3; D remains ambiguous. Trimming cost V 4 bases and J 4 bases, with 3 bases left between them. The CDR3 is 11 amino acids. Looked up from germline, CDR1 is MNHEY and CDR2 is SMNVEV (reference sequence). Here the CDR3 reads CASSWADTQYF. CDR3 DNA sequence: TGTGCCAGCAGTTGGGCAGATACGCAGTATTTT.

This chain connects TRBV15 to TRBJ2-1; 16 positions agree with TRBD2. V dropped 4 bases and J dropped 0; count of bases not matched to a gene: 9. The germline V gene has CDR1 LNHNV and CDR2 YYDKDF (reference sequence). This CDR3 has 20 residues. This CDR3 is CATSNRGGTSGRGSYNEQFF. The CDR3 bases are TGTGCCACCAGCAATAGAGGGGGGACTAGCGGGAGGGGCTCCTACAATGAGCAGTTCTTC.

The CDR3 reads CASSRGRSPDTEAFF. CDR3 sequence (DNA): TGCGCCAGCAGCCGAGGGAGGTCGCCGGACACTGAAGCTTTCTTT. The chain links TRBV5-1 to TRBJ1-1; D gene unclear. Trimming shortened V by 4 bases and J by 3 bases, and 16 bases separated the two germline ends. CDR1 is SGHRS and CDR2 is YFSETQ in the germline V gene. This CDR3 contains 15 residues.

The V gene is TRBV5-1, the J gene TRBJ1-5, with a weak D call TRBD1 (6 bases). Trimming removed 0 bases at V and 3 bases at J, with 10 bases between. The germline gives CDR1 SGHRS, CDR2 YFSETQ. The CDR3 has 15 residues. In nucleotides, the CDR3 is TGCGCCAGCAGCTTGGCCGGACAGCACAATCAGCCCCAGCATTTT. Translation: CASSLAGQHNQPQHF. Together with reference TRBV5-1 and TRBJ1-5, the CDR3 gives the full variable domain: KAGVTQTPRYLIKTRGQQVTLSCSPISGHRSVSWYQQTPGQGLQFLFEYFSETQRNKGNFPGRFSGRQFSNSRSEMNVSTLELGDSALYLCASSLAGQHNQPQHFGDGTRLSIL.